The subject of this entry is one TCR beta chain. Its cognate antigen is unknown. The data were taken from a study of cytomegalovirus exposure and HLA in healthy donors. Overall study results and limits: The authors enumerated 150 to 200 TCR beta chains as linked to cytomegalovirus.

PCR used 60 Vbeta primers and 13 Jbeta primers. Sequencing used immunoSEQ multiplex PCR; TCRdb keeps in-frame clones, though not all of them. Among fewer than 60,000 clones listed, less than 70% were seen once. The clonotype was recovered from a human donor in good health. Sequencing input: PBMCs.

DNA for the CDR3: TGTGCCAGCAGCTCTCAGGGTCCGGCTAATGAAAAACTGTTTTTT. This encodes CASSSQGPANEKLFF. This chain links TRBV6-6 with TRBJ1-4; tentatively, D is TRBD1 (5 bases). CDR1 MNHNY and CDR2 SVGAGI come from the germline V gene (reference sequence). CDR3 size: 15 residues. Trimming pared 6 bases from V and 3 bases from J, leaving 14 bases between.